These T cell receptor beta chains were read from a single sample in a study of cytomegalovirus exposure and HLA in healthy donors. Clones were read by immunoSEQ multiplex PCR, and TCRdb kept only the in-frame ones, dropping some. The data hold some 190,000 clones, with roughly 86% observed a single time. Specimen: PBMCs. Source of these receptors: a woman under 30 in good health and CMV-seronegative. The CDR3 runs from the conserved cysteine through the conserved F or W. The order of the fields is J gene, V gene, CDR3 protein.

J gene: TRBJ2-1; V gene: TRBV9; CDR3 protein: CASSVATLAGGHNEQFF
J gene: TRBJ1-1; V gene: TRBV6-5; CDR3 protein: CASSDPRGDGAFF
J gene: TRBJ2-5; V gene: TRBV7-9; CDR3 protein: CASSLGVAEEQETQYF
J gene: TRBJ2-7; V gene: TRBV5-1; CDR3 protein: CASSLTVGQGRSYEQYF
J gene: TRBJ1-1; V gene: TRBV18; CDR3 protein: CASSPIGGAGTEAFF
J gene: TRBJ2-7; V gene: TRBV27; CDR3 protein: CASSYSGEQYF
J gene: TRBJ1-2; V gene: TRBV10-3; CDR3 protein: CAISEARVNYGYTF
J gene: TRBJ2-1; V gene: TRBV27; CDR3 protein: CASSITSSYNEQFF
J gene: TRBJ1-2; V gene: TRBV7-3; CDR3 protein: CASSSQPGQGFFGYTF
J gene: TRBJ2-1; V gene: TRBV5-1; CDR3 protein: CASSQSGVSYNEQFF
J gene: TRBJ2-5; V gene: TRBV15; CDR3 protein: CATSSDPRETQYF
J gene: TRBJ2-5; V gene: TRBV27; CDR3 protein: CASSSRETQYF
J gene: TRBJ1-4; V gene: TRBV29-1; CDR3 protein: CSVPGFSGNEKLFF
J gene: TRBJ2-2; V gene: TRBV7-7; CDR3 protein: CASSLSLGTHIGELFF
J gene: TRBJ2-7; V gene: TRBV2; CDR3 protein: CASIPSGGAGEQYF
J gene: TRBJ2-7; V gene: TRBV28; CDR3 protein: CASSSLAVEQYF
J gene: TRBJ1-4; V gene: TRBV18; CDR3 protein: CASSQGTNEKLFF
J gene: TRBJ2-3; V gene: TRBV19; CDR3 protein: CASSRQPQTDTQYF
J gene: TRBJ2-1; V gene: TRBV29-1; CDR3 protein: CSVRFSSAYEQFF
J gene: TRBJ1-5; V gene: TRBV7-9; CDR3 protein: CASSLPGQGGEPQHF
J gene: TRBJ1-5; V gene: TRBV18; CDR3 protein: CASSPRQGMQPQHF
J gene: TRBJ2-3; V gene: TRBV6-1; CDR3 protein: CASSGTSGSSDTQYF
J gene: TRBJ2-3; V gene: TRBV4-2; CDR3 protein: CASSQELAAIPVPQYF
J gene: TRBJ2-7; V gene: TRBV9; CDR3 protein: CASSDRLAGYFYEQYF
J gene: TRBJ1-5; V gene: TRBV6-1; CDR3 protein: CASSEALGWVMHGGPNQPQHF
J gene: TRBJ2-7; V gene: TRBV19; CDR3 protein: CASSISTGGGYEQYF
J gene: TRBJ2-1; V gene: TRBV6-1; CDR3 protein: CASSKGLAGDPINEQFF
J gene: TRBJ2-7; V gene: TRBV11-2; CDR3 protein: CASSSLSGSPLYEQYF
J gene: TRBJ1-2; V gene: TRBV19; CDR3 protein: CATDRGGYGYTF
J gene: TRBJ2-3; V gene: TRBV30; CDR3 protein: CAWSGATDTQYF
J gene: TRBJ1-1; V gene: TRBV13; CDR3 protein: CAGSSVGNTEAFF
J gene: TRBJ2-3; V gene: TRBV7-2; CDR3 protein: CASSPVDTQYF
J gene: TRBJ2-5; V gene: TRBV4-1; CDR3 protein: CASSPPRWETQYF
J gene: TRBJ1-1; V gene: TRBV4-1; CDR3 protein: CASTLTVNTEAFF
J gene: TRBJ2-7; V gene: TRBV6-1; CDR3 protein: CASSESDRVSVYEQYF
J gene: TRBJ2-1; V gene: TRBV5-4; CDR3 protein: CASSLGLVYNEQFF
J gene: TRBJ1-2; V gene: TRBV29-1; CDR3 protein: CSADGQPGGYTF
J gene: TRBJ2-1; V gene: TRBV7-2; CDR3 protein: CASSLGREVHEQFF
J gene: TRBJ2-3; V gene: TRBV6-4; CDR3 protein: CASSDTFPSGGINTQYF
J gene: TRBJ1-2; V gene: TRBV27; CDR3 protein: CASRQAHGYTF
J gene: TRBJ1-2; V gene: TRBV7-2; CDR3 protein: CASSSQGANYGYTF
J gene: TRBJ1-2; V gene: TRBV15; CDR3 protein: CATSRANFNYGYTF
J gene: TRBJ1-5; V gene: TRBV6-6; CDR3 protein: CASRDDRGLRQPQHF
J gene: TRBJ2-7; V gene: TRBV23-1; CDR3 protein: CASSQPPGQRSYEQYF
J gene: TRBJ2-7; V gene: TRBV5-4; CDR3 protein: CASSLVGKGYEQYF